This T cell receptor (beta chain) emerged from a study of T cell repertoires in ileal Crohn's disease. Study-level background: About half of patients got postoperative therapy: approximately 12 thiopurines, around 19 anti-TNF. Biopsies of inflamed ileum from the surgical specimen form M0 samples. TCRB immunosequencing input was approximately 450 nanograms of biopsy DNA per sample. Findings of the study overall: Compared with non-smokers, active smokers at surgery showed more clonal expansions.

The method was immunoSEQ multiplex PCR; TCRdb's version includes in-frame clones alone and lacks a portion of them. The sample has about 11,000 clones; roughly 87% are singletons. Time point given: inflamed ileum from the surgical specimen. Trimming cost V 4 bases and J 5 bases; bases outside gene matches: 7. The CDR3 is 14 residues long. The germline CDR1 and CDR2 sequences are MNHEY and SVGAGI. As to this clone: What it recognizes is unknown.

The chain has TRBV6-5 and TRBJ1-1; 7 bases are shared with TRBD1. The TCR comes from an adult with Crohn's disease. The sample consisted of ileal tissue. This CDR3 reads CASSWNRGGTEAFF. In DNA form, the CDR3 reads TGTGCCAGCAGTTGGAACAGGGGTGGGACTGAAGCTTTCTTT.